This TCR beta chain was recovered during a study of blood T cell repertoires in COVID-19. The germline V gene encodes CDR1 SNHLY and CDR2 FYNNEI. The CDR3 consists of 12 residues. Study processing details: Reference gene primer amplification gave estimated nucleated cell counts. This table comes from immunoSEQ multiplex PCR, and its TCRdb copy is limited to in-frame clones, with some not included. V, J and clone size are those of that table, while D and trimming were read from the DNA. The repertoire holds hundreds of thousands of clones, with about 89% as singletons. About this clone: Relative to the germline gene, one junction end is altered; a read error may explain this.

The sequence was obtained from a man aged 40-49 years with acute or convalescent COVID-19. Sequencing was done on a sample of peripheral blood. The J gene is TRBJ2-7, the V gene TRBV2; TRBD2 matches 11 bases. The DNA of the CDR3 is TGTGCCAGCAGGGCTCTAGCGGGAGGTCCCGACTTC. Translating it yields CASRALAGGPDF. The full variable domain, in which reference TRBV2 and TRBJ2-7 provide the parts outside the CDR3, is EPEVTQTPSHQVTQMGQEVILRCVPISNHLYFYWYRQILGQKVEFLVSFYNNEISEKSEIFDDQFSVERPDGSNFTLKIRSTKLEDSAMYFCASRALAGGPDFGPGTRLTVT.